This T cell receptor (beta chain) appears in the sequencing data of a study of regulatory T cells in long-lasting Graves disease. Through Arm-PCR of CDR3 regions and iRepertoire HTBI primers, TCR beta libraries were built. Per the original methods: The samples yielded 62 TRBV and 14 TRBJ segments. TCRdb recomputed calls from the multiplex PCR reads with MiXCR, one row per CDR3 protein. TCRdb's processing, not the authors' own work, is the source of the V and J calls. The data hold approximately 470,000 distinct CDR3 sequences, with under 25% observed a single time. Noted time point: persistent/refractory GD, antithyroid drugs over 5 years with positive TRAb. The TCR library was made from RNA that had been extracted from PBMCs in TRIzol. This TCR was recovered from a female donor with Graves disease. The input for sequencing was peripheral blood mononuclear cells (PBMCs), taken when the disease was refractory, from a patient treated with antithyroid drugs.

The CDR3 DNA reads TGTGCCAGCTCACCGGTTCTCGGGGAGCTGTTTTTT. Translated, it gives CASSPVLGELFF. The rearrangement joins TRBV18 to TRBJ2-2; D unresolved. Germline loops: CDR1 KGHSH, CDR2 LQKENI. This CDR3 is built from 12 residues. V lost 3 bases, J lost 7 bases, and 6 bases lay in between. Filled out from reference TRBV18 and TRBJ2-2, the complete variable domain reads NAGVMQNPRHLVRRRGQEARLRCSPMKGHSHVYWYRQLPEEGLKFMVYLQKENIIDESGMPKERFSAEFPKEGPSILRIQQVVRGDSAAYFCASSPVLGELFFGEGSRLTVL.